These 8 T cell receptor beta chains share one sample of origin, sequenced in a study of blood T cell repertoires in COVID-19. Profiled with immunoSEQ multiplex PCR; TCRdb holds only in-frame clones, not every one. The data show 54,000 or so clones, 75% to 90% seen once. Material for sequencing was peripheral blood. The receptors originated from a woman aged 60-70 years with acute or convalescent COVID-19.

The chain's CDR3 is CASSLWGHASTEAFF. CDR3 in DNA: TGTGCCAGCAGTTTATGGGGACACGCGAGCACTGAAGCTTTCTTT. The chain is built from TRBV27 and TRBJ1-1, with a possible D match to TRBD1 (6 bases). V lost 1 base to trimming and J lost 4 bases, with 13 bases between them. CDR3 length: 15 residues. Per germline, CDR1 MNHEY and CDR2 SMNVEV (reference sequence).

The CDR3 here is CASSLRQGASNQPQHF. As DNA, the CDR3 is TGTGCCAGTAGTCTCCGACAGGGGGCTAGCAATCAGCCCCAGCATTTT. The chain uses TRBV19 and TRBJ1-5, with 10 bases fitting TRBD1. Germline CDR1 LNHDA, CDR2 SQIVND (reference sequence). V was clipped by 5 bases and J by 0 bases; unmatched bases: 4. This CDR3 is 16 amino acids long.

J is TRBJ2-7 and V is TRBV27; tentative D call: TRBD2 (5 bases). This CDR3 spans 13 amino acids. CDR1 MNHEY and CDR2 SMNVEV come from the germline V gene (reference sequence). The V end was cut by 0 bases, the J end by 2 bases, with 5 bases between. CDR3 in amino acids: CASSLSGAYEQYF. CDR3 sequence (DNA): TGTGCCAGCAGTTTATCGGGAGCCTACGAGCAGTACTTC.

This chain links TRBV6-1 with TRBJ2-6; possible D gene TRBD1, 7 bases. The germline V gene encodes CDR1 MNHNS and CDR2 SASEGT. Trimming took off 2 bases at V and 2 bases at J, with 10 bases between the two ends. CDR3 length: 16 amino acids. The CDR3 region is CASSEPRGAGANVLTF. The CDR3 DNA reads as TGTGCCAGCAGTGAACCCAGGGGGGCTGGGGCCAACGTCCTGACTTTC.

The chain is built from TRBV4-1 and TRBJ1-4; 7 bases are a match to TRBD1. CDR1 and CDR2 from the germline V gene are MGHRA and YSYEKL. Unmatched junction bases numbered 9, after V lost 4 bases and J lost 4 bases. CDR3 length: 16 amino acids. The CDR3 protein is CASSLQPGQNNEKLFF. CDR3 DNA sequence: TGCGCCAGCAGCCTACAGCCGGGACAGAATAATGAAAAACTGTTTTTT.

This CDR3 is CASSPGRGREAFF. In DNA, the CDR3 is TGTGCCAGCAGCCCGGGGCGGGGTAGGGAGGCTTTCTTT. J is TRBJ1-1 and V is TRBV6-1; maybe TRBD1 (5 bases). Trimming stripped 6 bases from V and 11 bases from J, with 19 bases between. This CDR3 contains 13 residues. The V gene's germline CDR1 is MNHNS and CDR2 SASEGT.

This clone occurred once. DNA for the CDR3: TGTGCCAGTAGTATAAAGGCAGGGGTTATTGGCTACACCTTC. Protein: CASSIKAGVIGYTF. This chain links TRBV19 with TRBJ1-2; D is perhaps TRBD1 (6 bases). Germline-derived CDR1 and CDR2 are LNHDA and SQIVND (reference sequence). Between the trimmed V and J ends, which lost 2 bases and 7 bases, there was a span of 14 bases. This CDR3 spans 14 amino acids.

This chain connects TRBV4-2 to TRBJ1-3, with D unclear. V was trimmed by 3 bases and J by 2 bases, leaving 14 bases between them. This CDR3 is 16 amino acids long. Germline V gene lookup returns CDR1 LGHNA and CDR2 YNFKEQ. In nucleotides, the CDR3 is TGTGCCAGCAGCCATGATTTCTCGGGAACTGGAAACACCATATATTTT. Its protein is CASSHDFSGTGNTIYF.